A single TCR beta chain is shown here with its context. Its antigen remains unknown. The J segment lost 0 bases and the V segment lost 4 bases, leaving 4 bases of the junction unmatched. This CDR3 comprises 16 residues. CDR1 SEHNR and CDR2 FQNEAQ come from the germline V gene (reference sequence). MiXCR was run by TCRdb on the RT-PCR reads, yielding one entry per CDR3 protein. The table lists hundreds of thousands of distinct CDR3 sequences, approximately 17% of them singletons. This record comes from a study of response to subunit inactivated influenza vaccine. Study-wide results and caveats: New T cells are recruited in small numbers by each seasonal influenza vaccination, according to the authors' suggestion.

V gene TRBV7-9 combines with J gene TRBJ1-4, with 8 bases that match TRBD1. Sequencing was performed on PBMCs from blood, taken around 5 days after vaccination. The source is a man in his fifties or sixties who received an inactivated influenza vaccine. CDR3 coding DNA: TGTGCCAGCAGCTCGGGACAGGTGACAACTAATGAAAAACTGTTTTTT. It translates to CASSSGQVTTNEKLFF.